Each of the 10 T cell receptor beta chains below was sequenced from the same sample in a study of vaccination and CD4 T cells after COVID-19. These TCRs' antigens remain unknown. The Oncomine TCR Beta short-read assay sequenced DNA from cultured CD4+ T cells. TCRdb processed the PCR reads anew with MiXCR; each CDR3 protein has one entry. Of several thousand distinct CDR3 sequences listed, less than 60% are singletons. As to treatment: 10-day PBMC culture with coronavirus spike peptide pools or control peptides (ViraFEST assay). Unexposed donor CD4+ T cells predated the COVID-19 pandemic, collected 2011-2018. Sequencing was done on a sample of CD4+ T cells from blood, cultured in vitro. The receptors originated from a human donor in good health.

This clonotype was seen a handful of times. This chain connects TRBV27 to TRBJ2-5; 9 nucleotides align to TRBD1. CDR1 is MNHEY and CDR2 is SMNVEV in the germline V gene (reference sequence). This CDR3 region has 14 residues. Unmatched junction bases numbered 10, after V lost 7 bases and J lost 7 bases. CDR3 nucleotides: TGTGCCAGCACCCAGAGAACAGGGGGCGCGACCCAGTACTTC. This sequence encodes CASTQRTGGATQYF.

This clonotype was seen a few times. The chain uses TRBV7-2 and TRBJ2-3; no reliable D call. Between the trimmed V and J ends, which lost 5 bases and 1 base, there was a span of 10 bases. Germline loops: CDR1 SGHTA, CDR2 FQGNSA. The CDR3 contains 14 residues. In nucleotides, the CDR3 is TGTGCCAGCAGCCCTCCCAAACGCACAGATACGCAGTATTTT. This sequence encodes CASSPPKRTDTQYF.

This clonotype has just a few counts. The V call is TRBV6-2 or TRBV6-3, the J call TRBJ2-5; 7 nucleotides line up with TRBD2. The CDR3 has 13 residues. J was trimmed by 5 bases and V by 7 bases; bases with no gene match: 7. From germline, CDR1 is MNHEY and CDR2 SVGEGT. CDR3 DNA: TGTGCCAGCATCCCGGGAGGAGTGGAGACCCAGTACTTC. Translating it yields CASIPGGVETQYF.

The chain joins TRBV11-3 to TRBJ2-1; 12 nucleotides match TRBD2. The trim removed 2 bases at V and 8 bases at J, leaving 7 bases unmatched. Germline loops: CDR1 SGHNT, CDR2 YENEEA. This CDR3 has 16 amino acids. The chain's CDR3 is CASSLRLAGARDEQFF. CDR3 bases: TGTGCCAGCAGCTTAAGACTAGCGGGAGCAAGGGATGAGCAGTTCTTC. The variable domain in full, with the rest retrieved from reference TRBV11-3 and TRBJ2-1, is EAGVVQSPRYKIIEKKQPVAFWCNPISGHNTLYWYLQNLGQGPELLIRYENEEAVDDSQLPKDRFSAERLKGVDSTLKIQPAELGDSAVYLCASSLRLAGARDEQFFGPGTRLTVL.

J is TRBJ1-5 and V is TRBV19, with D uncertain. The V end lost 7 bases, the J end lost 0 bases, and 13 bases lay between the germline ends. Germline V gene lookup returns CDR1 LNHDA and CDR2 SQIVND (reference sequence). The CDR3 runs to 15 residues. DNA for the CDR3: TGTGCCAGTATACGGGTTTTTTCTAGCAATCAGCCCCAGCATTTT. Protein sequence: CASIRVFSSNQPQHF.

This clonotype was seen only once. V gene TRBV7-9 combines with J gene TRBJ2-3; 8 bases map to TRBD1. This CDR3 spans 16 amino acids. J was trimmed by 4 bases and V by 5 bases; bases with no gene match: 11. Looked up from germline, CDR1 is SEHNR and CDR2 is FQNEAQ (reference sequence). For the CDR3, the DNA is TGTGCCAGCAGCACTTACCGGGCAGGGGGCTCAGATACGCAGTATTTT. It translates to CASSTYRAGGSDTQYF. The full variable domain, completed using reference TRBV7-9 and TRBJ2-3, is DTGVSQNPRHKITKRGQNVTFRCDPISEHNRLYWYRQTLGQGPEFLTYFQNEAQLEKSRLLSDRFSAERPKGSFSTLEIQRTEQGDSAMYLCASSTYRAGGSDTQYFGPGTRLTVL.

The chain couples TRBV12-3 or TRBV12-4 to TRBJ1-2, with TRBD1 as a possible D gene (6 bases). The ends were cut back, 4 bases at V and 2 bases at J, with 14 bases in the middle. The CDR3 consists of 15 residues. In DNA, the CDR3 is TGTGCCAGCAGTTACGGCAGCAGGGGAAACTATGGCTACACCTTC. Amino acid sequence: CASSYGSRGNYGYTF.

The chain joins TRBV19 to TRBJ2-3; no clear D. Germline assignment: CDR1 LNHDA and CDR2 SQIVND (reference sequence). V lost 2 bases and J 2 bases, leaving 11 bases between the germline ends. The CDR3 sequence is 15 residues long. This CDR3 is CASSIRWGYTDTQYF. The CDR3 nucleotides are TGTGCCAGTAGTATACGGTGGGGATACACAGATACGCAGTATTTT. Looking up the rest from reference TRBV19 and TRBJ2-3 gives the full variable domain: DGGITQSPKYLFRKEGQNVTLSCEQNLNHDAMYWYRQDPGQGLRLIYYSQIVNDFQKGDIAEGYSVSREKKESFPLTVTSAQKNPTAFYLCASSIRWGYTDTQYFGPGTRLTVL.

This rearrangement joins TRBV14 to TRBJ2-7, with a weak D call TRBD2 (5 bases). The germline V gene has CDR1 SGHDN and CDR2 FVKESK. V lost 1 base and J 10 bases, leaving 20 bases between the germline ends. The CDR3 consists of 15 residues. CDR3 in amino acids: CASSQAPGRRGDQYF. In DNA, the CDR3 is TGTGCCAGCAGCCAAGCCCCAGGACGTCGGGGTGACCAGTACTTC.

This chain connects TRBV20-1 to TRBJ2-1, with 8 nucleotides matching TRBD2. The CDR3 runs 15 residues. Germline CDR1 and CDR2: DFQATT and SNEGSKA (reference sequence). The trim removed 3 bases at V and 10 bases at J, leaving 14 bases unmatched. The CDR3 protein is CSARKAGLGLSEQFF. The CDR3 nucleotides read TGCAGTGCTAGGAAGGCGGGACTAGGACTCTCCGAGCAGTTCTTC.